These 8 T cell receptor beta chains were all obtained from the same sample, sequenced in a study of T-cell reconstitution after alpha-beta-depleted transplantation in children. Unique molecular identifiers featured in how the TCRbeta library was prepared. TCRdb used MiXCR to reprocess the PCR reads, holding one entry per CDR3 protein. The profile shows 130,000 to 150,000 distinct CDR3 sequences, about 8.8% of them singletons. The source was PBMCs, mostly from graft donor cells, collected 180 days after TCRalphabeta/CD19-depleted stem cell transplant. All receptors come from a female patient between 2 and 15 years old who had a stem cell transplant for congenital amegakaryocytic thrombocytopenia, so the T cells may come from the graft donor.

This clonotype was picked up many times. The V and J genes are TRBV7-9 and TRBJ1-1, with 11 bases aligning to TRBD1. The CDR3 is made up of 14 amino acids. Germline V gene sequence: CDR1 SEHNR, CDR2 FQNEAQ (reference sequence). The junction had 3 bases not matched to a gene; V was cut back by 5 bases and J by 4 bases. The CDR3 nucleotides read TGTGCCAGCAGCACCGGGACAGGGGGCACTGAAGCTTTCTTT. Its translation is CASSTGTGGTEAFF.

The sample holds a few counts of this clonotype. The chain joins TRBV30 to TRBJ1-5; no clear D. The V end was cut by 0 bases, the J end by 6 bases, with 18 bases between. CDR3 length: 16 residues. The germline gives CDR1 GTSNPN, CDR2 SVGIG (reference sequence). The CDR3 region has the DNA TGTGCCTGGAGTGTAGGGAAAATTCCCGGCCGTCAGCCCCAGCATTTT. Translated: CAWSVGKIPGRQPQHF.

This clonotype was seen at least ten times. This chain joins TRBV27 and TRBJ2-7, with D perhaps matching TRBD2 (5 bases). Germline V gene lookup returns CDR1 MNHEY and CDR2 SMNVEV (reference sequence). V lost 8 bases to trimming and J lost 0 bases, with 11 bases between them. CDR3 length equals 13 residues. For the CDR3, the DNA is TGTGCCAGCGCCGCCGGGAACTCCTACGAGCAGTACTTC. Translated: CASAAGNSYEQYF.

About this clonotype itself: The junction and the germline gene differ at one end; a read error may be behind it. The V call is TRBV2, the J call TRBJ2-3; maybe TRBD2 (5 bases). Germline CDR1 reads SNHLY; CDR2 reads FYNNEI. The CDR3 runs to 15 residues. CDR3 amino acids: CASKGLTRVRDTQCF. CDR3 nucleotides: TGTGCCAGCAAAGGACTTACCCGAGTCCGAGATACGCAGTGTTTT. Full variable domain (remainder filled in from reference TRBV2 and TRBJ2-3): EPEVTQTPSHQVTQMGQEVILRCVPISNHLYFYWYRQILGQKVEFLVSFYNNEISEKSEIFDDQFSVERPDGSNFTLKIRSTKLEDSAMYFCASKGLTRVRDTQCFGPGTRLTVL.

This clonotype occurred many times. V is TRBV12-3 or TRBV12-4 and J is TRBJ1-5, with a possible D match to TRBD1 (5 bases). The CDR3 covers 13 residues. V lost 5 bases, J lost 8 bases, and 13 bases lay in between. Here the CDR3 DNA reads TGTGCCAGCAGTAGGAGGGGCTGGGAGCCCCAGCATTTT. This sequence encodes CASSRRGWEPQHF.

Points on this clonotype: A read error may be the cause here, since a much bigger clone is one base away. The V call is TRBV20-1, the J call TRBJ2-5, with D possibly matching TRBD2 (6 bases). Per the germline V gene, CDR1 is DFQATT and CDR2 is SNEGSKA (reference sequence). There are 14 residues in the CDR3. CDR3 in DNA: TGCAGTGCTAGAGATGCGGGAAGGGCAGAGACCCGGTACTTC. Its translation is CSARDAGRAETRYF.

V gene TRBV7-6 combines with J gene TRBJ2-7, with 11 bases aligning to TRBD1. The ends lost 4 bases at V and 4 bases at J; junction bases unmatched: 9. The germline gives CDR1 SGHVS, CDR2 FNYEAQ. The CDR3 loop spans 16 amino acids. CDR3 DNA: TGTGCCAGCAGCTCTCAGCCCGGGACAGGGGGGTACGAGCAGTACTTC. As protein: CASSSQPGTGGYEQYF.

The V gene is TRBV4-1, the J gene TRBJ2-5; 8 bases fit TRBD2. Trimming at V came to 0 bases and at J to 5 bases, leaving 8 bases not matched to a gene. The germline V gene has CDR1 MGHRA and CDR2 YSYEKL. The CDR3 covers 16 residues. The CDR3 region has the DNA TGCGCCAGCAGCCAAGATTTATCGGGGGGGTGGGAGACCCAGTACTTC. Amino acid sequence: CASSQDLSGGWETQYF.